The sequence of this T cell receptor beta chain was determined in a study of identical twins. Via MiXCR, TCRdb re-called the 5' RACE reads, giving one row per CDR3 protein. Of approximately 890,000 distinct CDR3 sequences in the sample, roughly an eighth were seen once. The CDR3 totals 14 residues. Germline values: CDR1 SGHRS, CDR2 YFSETQ. J was trimmed by 2 bases and V by 2 bases; bases with no gene match: 4. Separately, the same data were catalogued under a study of yellow fever vaccine responses in identical twins.

The chain joins TRBV5-1 to TRBJ2-7; 7 nucleotides agree with TRBD2. Sequenced input: PBMCs. The TCR comes from a woman aged 18-35 years in good health. The CDR3 DNA reads TGCGCCAGCAGCTTACGGGGGGTCCCCTACGAGCAGTACTTC. This gives the protein CASSLRGVPYEQYF.